This T cell receptor (beta chain) originates from a study of Graves' ophthalmopathy and Graves' hyperthyroidism. From RNA, the CDR3 regions of TCR beta chains were amplified and sequenced. HTBI-primed first-round RT-PCR preceded second-round multiplex PCR. TCRdb redid the calling of the multiplex PCR reads with MiXCR, one entry per CDR3 protein. Of 650,000 to 900,000 distinct CDR3 sequences listed, about 44% are singletons. This clonotype occurred a few times. Germline V CDR1 and CDR2: MNHNY, SVGAGI (reference sequence). The CDR3 spans 17 residues. The V end lost 5 bases, the J end lost 2 bases, and 19 bases lay between the germline ends.

This chain joins TRBV6-6 and TRBJ1-5, with D hard to call. This clonotype was obtained from an adult man with Graves' ophthalmopathy. Sequencing was performed on peripheral blood. The CDR3 protein is CASSEASGEDGNQPQHF. DNA of the CDR3: TGTGCCAGCAGTGAAGCTTCCGGGGAGGATGGCAATCAGCCCCAGCATTTT.